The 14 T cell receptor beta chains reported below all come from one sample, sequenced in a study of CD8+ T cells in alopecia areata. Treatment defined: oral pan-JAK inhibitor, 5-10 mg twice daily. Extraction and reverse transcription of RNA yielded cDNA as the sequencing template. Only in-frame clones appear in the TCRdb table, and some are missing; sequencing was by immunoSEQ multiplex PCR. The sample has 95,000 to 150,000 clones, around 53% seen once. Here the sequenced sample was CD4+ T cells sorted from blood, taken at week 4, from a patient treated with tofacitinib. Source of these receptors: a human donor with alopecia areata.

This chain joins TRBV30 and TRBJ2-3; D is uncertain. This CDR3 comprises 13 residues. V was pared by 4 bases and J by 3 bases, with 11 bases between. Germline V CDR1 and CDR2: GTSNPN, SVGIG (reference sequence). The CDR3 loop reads CAWKRKVTDTQYF. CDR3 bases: TGTGCCTGGAAAAGGAAGGTAACAGATACGCAGTATTTT.

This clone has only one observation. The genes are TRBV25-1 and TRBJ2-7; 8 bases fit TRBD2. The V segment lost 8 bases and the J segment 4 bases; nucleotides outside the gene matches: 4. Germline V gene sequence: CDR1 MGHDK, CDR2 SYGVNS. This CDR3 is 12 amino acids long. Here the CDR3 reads CASALAGYEQYF. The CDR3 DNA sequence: TGTGCCAGCGCTTTAGCGGGATACGAGCAGTACTTC.

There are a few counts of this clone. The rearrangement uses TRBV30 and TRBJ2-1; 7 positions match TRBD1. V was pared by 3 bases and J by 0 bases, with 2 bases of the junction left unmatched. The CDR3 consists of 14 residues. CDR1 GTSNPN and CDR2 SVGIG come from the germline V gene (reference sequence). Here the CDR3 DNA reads TGTGCCTGGAGGACAGGGAGCTCCTACAATGAGCAGTTCTTC. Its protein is CAWRTGSSYNEQFF.

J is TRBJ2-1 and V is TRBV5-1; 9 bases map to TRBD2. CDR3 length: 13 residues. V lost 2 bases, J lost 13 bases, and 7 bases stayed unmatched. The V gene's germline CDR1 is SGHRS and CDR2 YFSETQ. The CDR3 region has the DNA TGCGCCAGCAGCTTAAAGCGGGAGGCGCCCCAGTTCTTC. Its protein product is CASSLKREAPQFF.

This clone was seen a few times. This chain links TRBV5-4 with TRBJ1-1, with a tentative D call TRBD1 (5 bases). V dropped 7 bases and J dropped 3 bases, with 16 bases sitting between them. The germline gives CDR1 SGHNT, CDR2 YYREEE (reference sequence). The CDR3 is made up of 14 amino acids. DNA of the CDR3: TGTGCCAGCCGGGGCGCCGGATGGGACACTGAAGCTTTCTTT. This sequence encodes CASRGAGWDTEAFF.

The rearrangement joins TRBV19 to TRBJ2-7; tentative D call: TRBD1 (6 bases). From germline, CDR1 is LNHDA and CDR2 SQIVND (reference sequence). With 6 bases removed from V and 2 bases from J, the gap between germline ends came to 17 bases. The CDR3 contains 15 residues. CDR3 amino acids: CASSPGQTPPYEQYF. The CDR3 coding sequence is TGTGCCAGTAGCCCAGGACAGACGCCTCCCTACGAGCAGTACTTC.

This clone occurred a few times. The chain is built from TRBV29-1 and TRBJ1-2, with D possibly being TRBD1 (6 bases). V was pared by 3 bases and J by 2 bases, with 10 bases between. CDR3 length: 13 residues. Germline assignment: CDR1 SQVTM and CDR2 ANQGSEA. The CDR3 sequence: CSVEDSGNYGYTF. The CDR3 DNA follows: TGCAGCGTTGAGGACAGCGGGAACTATGGCTACACCTTC.

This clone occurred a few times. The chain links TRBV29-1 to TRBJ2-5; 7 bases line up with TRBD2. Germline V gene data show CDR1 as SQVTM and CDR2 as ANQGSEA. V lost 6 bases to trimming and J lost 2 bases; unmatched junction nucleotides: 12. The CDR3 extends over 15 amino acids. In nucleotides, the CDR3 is TGCAGCGTCCCTAGGCCGGGGGGAGAACAAGAGACCCAGTACTTC. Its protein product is CSVPRPGGEQETQYF. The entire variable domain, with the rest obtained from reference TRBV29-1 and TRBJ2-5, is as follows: SAVISQKPSRDICQRGTSLTIQCQVDSQVTMMFWYRQQPGQSLTLIATANQGSEATYESGFVIDKFPISRPNLTFSTLTVSNMSPEDSSIYLCSVPRPGGEQETQYFGPGTRLLVL.

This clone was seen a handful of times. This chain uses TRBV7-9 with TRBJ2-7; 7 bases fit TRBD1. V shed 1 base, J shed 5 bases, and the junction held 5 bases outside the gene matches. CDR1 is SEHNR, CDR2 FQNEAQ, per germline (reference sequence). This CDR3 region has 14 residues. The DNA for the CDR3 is TGTGCCAGCAGCTTAGAAGGGGGCGGAGACGAGCAGTACTTC. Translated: CASSLEGGGDEQYF.

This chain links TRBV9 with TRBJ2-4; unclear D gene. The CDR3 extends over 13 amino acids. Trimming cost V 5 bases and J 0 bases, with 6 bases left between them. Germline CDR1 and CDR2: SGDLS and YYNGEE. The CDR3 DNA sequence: TGTGCCAGCAGTGGGGTAGCCAAAAACATTCAGTACTTC. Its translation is CASSGVAKNIQYF.

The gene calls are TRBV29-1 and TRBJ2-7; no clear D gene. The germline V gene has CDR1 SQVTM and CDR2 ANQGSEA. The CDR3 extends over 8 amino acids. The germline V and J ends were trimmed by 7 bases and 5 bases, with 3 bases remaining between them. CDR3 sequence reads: CSADEQYF. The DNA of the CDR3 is TGCAGCGCCGACGAGCAGTACTTC.

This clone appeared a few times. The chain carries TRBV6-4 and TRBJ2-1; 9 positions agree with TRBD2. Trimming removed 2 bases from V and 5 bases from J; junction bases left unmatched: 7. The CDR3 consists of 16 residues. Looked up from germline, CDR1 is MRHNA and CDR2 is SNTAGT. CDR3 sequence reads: CASSDRRLAAHNEQFF. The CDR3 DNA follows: TGTGCCAGCAGTGACCGGAGACTAGCGGCACACAATGAGCAGTTCTTC.

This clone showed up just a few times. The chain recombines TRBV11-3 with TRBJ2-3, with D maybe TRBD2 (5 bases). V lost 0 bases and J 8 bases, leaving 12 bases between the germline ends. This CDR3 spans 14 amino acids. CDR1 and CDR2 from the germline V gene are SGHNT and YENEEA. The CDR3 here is CASSLDSVASTQYF. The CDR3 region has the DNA TGTGCCAGCAGCTTAGATTCTGTAGCGAGTACGCAGTATTTT.

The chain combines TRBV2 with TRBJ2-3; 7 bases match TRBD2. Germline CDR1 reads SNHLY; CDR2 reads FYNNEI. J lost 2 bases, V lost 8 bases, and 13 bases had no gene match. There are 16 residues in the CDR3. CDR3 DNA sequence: TGTGCCAGCGGAGCGGGGCCCCATAACCACACAGATACGCAGTATTTT. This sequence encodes CASGAGPHNHTDTQYF.